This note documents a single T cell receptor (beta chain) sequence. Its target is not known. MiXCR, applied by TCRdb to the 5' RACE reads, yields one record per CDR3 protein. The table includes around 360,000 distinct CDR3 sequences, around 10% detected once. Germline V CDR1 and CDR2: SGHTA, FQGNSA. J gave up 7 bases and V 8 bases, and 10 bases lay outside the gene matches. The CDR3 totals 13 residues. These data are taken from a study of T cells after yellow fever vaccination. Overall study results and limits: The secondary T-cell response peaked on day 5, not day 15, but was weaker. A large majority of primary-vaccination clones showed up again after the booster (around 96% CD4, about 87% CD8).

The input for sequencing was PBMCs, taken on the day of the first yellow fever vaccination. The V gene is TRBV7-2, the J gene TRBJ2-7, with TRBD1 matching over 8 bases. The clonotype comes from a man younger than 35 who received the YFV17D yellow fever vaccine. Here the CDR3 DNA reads TGTGCCAGCCGACAGGGGCGAGAAGGGGAGCAGTACTTC. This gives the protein CASRQGREGEQYF.